This entry concerns a single T cell receptor beta chain. This receptor's antigen is unknown. Base qualities are not provided; no much larger clone lies one nucleotide away. TCRbeta CDR3 regions were profiled by bias-controlled multiplex PCR amplification of genomic DNA with the immunoSEQ Assay. The study's processing was this. The absolute abundance of each unique TCRbeta CDR3 region was quantified after sequences were collapsed and filtered. Differential abundance was tested with two models: a binomial (Fisher-equivalent) model and a beta-binomial model that adds time-dependent variance fitted from healthy donors. Clones with fewer than 5 combined templates were removed, and differential abundance was called for clones with a Benjamini-Hochberg FDR below 0.01. Using the form v = (b*log(k)+a)^2, the beta-binomial variance was modeled as a function of the total template count across the two samples. Held by TCRdb, this immuneACCESS table contains in-frame sequences only and omits some clones. Under half of the omission traces to an unresolved V gene where checked; the cause of the rest is unknown. V and J calls and clone size are those listed in that table; D and trimming were worked out from the DNA. Across this sample there are under 95,000 clones, with over 75% seen only once. Roughly 2.8% of the sample goes to the ten largest clones.

During the collection period, no infections or other immune events were recorded for the healthy donors. Blood repertoires from healthy donors were used as a training cohort for calibrating time-dependent variance in a beta-binomial model of differential abundance of T-cell clones. The training cohort included approximately 10 healthy donors, of whom 3 were female and 7 were male. On average the donors were approximately 40 years old, and their ages spanned roughly 29 to 70 years. Obtained from a commercial supplier, whole blood was collected from each healthy donor at three time points set around 2 weeks apart. For immunosequencing, genomic DNA was extracted from whole blood that had not been sorted. The data were obtained in a study of identifying expanded T cells in peripheral blood (dated by TCRdb to between 2018 and 2021). With respect to the entire study: Technical replicates were generated by sequencing separate aliquots of the same genomic DNA pool, and four replicates were compared pairwise. The study at large found these results: The authors expected that biological variance in healthy repertoires might rise further over much longer intervals, such as months to years. Both the number of clones called differentially abundant and the false-positive rate were significantly reduced by the beta-binomial model across all healthy-donor time intervals. About 1.3 differentially abundant clones were flagged by the binomial model between technical replicates, whereas about 16 and 19 were flagged over two weeks and four weeks, respectively. For all healthy donors, the variance in clone template counts between approximately 2-week samples rose significantly as total template count increased.

The germline V gene provides CDR1 WSHSY and CDR2 SAAADI. V is pared back by 10 bases and J by 8 bases, with 15 bases lying between the germline termini. The CDR3 starts with the cysteine, ends with the phenylalanine, and has 11 residues. The kept DNA is CDR3 alone, 33 bases in frame from the first base. The sequence joins TRBV10-2 to TRBJ2-7; the best D guess is TRBD2, with 6 bases matching. What was sequenced was blood. The sequence was obtained from a person aged 18-70 years in good health. In nucleotides, the sequence is TGCGCCACCCACGGAGGGGCCAAGCAGTACTTC. Protein translation: CATHGGAKQYF.